What follows are 14 T cell receptor beta chains derived from one specimen sequenced in a study of T cell repertoires in cytomegalovirus infection. Using its own MiXCR run on the reads, TCRdb lists one record per CDR3 protein. The sample consists of 250,000 to 400,000 distinct CDR3 sequences, 25% of them appearing once. The antigens for these receptors are not known. Sequencing used cultured PBMCs, obtained from culture after CMV antigen stimulation. All receptors derive from a human donor in good health (CMV status not recorded). Some clones in this sample may be carry-over from other donors' samples.

This clonotype came up many times. The rearrangement uses TRBV7-2 and TRBJ1-4, with D maybe TRBD1 (5 bases). V was clipped by 3 bases and J by 7 bases, with 18 bases between them. CDR3 length equals 16 residues. CDR1 SGHTA and CDR2 FQGNSA come from the germline V gene. The CDR3 DNA sequence: TGTGCCAGCAGCTTGGCCGGGACCCCCGGCAGTGAAAAACTGTTTTTT. Its translation: CASSLAGTPGSEKLFF.

The chain combines TRBV19 with TRBJ1-4; TRBD1 matches 7 bases. Germline V CDR1 and CDR2: LNHDA, SQIVND (reference sequence). The CDR3 has 15 residues. Trimming removed 6 bases from V and 3 bases from J; junction bases left unmatched: 7. The CDR3 region is CASSPGTASNEKLFF. The CDR3 region has the DNA TGTGCCAGTAGCCCTGGGACAGCTTCTAATGAAAAACTGTTTTTT.

This clonotype occurred a few times. The rearrangement links TRBV5-1 to TRBJ1-2; D gene uncertain. The V gene's germline CDR1 is SGHRS and CDR2 YFSETQ. Deletions cut 3 bases from V and 7 bases from J, with 13 bases between. The CDR3 is 13 residues long. The CDR3 sequence: CASSSEGAPGYTF. The CDR3 DNA is TGCGCCAGCAGCTCAGAGGGAGCGCCTGGCTACACCTTC.

This clonotype appeared many times. The chain joins TRBV7-3 to TRBJ2-5; D possibly corresponds to TRBD1 (7 bases). The CDR3 totals 14 residues. CDR1 is SGHTA, CDR2 FQGTGA, per germline. V was pared by 4 bases and J by 1 base, with 10 bases between. The CDR3 nucleotides are TGTGCCAGCAGCTCTCAGGGGGGCCAAGAGACCCAGTACTTC. It yields the protein CASSSQGGQETQYF.

This clonotype appeared a few times. The chain recombines TRBV5-4 with TRBJ2-1; 8 nucleotides line up with TRBD2. Per germline, CDR1 SGHNT and CDR2 YYREEE (reference sequence). The length of the CDR3 is 14 residues. J lost 5 bases, V lost 2 bases, and 3 bases had no gene match. The CDR3 DNA reads TGTGCCAGCAGCTTTGGACTAGCTAACAATGAGCAGTTCTTC. It codes for CASSFGLANNEQFF.

The chain has TRBV9 and TRBJ2-1; 12 bases are a match to TRBD2. J gave up 6 bases and V 0 bases, and 1 base lay outside the gene matches. The germline CDR1 and CDR2 sequences are SGDLS and YYNGEE. This CDR3 has 15 amino acids. The CDR3, as DNA: TGTGCCAGCAGCGTAGCTAGCGGGAGGGCCAATGAGCAGTTCTTC. This translates into CASSVASGRANEQFF.

This clonotype has ten or more counts. This chain uses TRBV12-3 or TRBV12-4 with TRBJ2-3; D not resolved. CDR3 length: 15 residues. V lost 3 bases to trimming and J lost 1 base, with 11 bases between them. CDR3 region: CASSFSWAGTDTQYF. The CDR3 bases are TGTGCCAGCAGTTTTTCTTGGGCGGGCACAGATACGCAGTATTTT.

The chain is built from TRBV7-2 and TRBJ2-3; D is uncertain. V was shortened by 2 bases and J by 1 base, with 7 bases between the two germline ends. CDR1 SGHTA and CDR2 FQGNSA come from the germline V gene. CDR3 size: 14 residues. CDR3 in amino acids: CASSLRSRTDTQYF. The CDR3 DNA reads as TGTGCCAGCAGCTTAAGAAGTCGCACAGATACGCAGTATTTT.

The rearrangement joins TRBV7-9 to TRBJ1-1; D is unclear. CDR1 is SEHNR, CDR2 FQNEAQ, per germline (reference sequence). The CDR3 consists of 15 residues. V lost 5 bases, J lost 1 base, and 14 bases lay in between. The CDR3 DNA is TGTGCCAGCAGCCCGGAGGAGGTCTCGAACACTGAAGCTTTCTTT. It codes for CASSPEEVSNTEAFF. The variable domain in full, with the rest retrieved from reference TRBV7-9 and TRBJ1-1, is DTGVSQNPRHKITKRGQNVTFRCDPISEHNRLYWYRQTLGQGPEFLTYFQNEAQLEKSRLLSDRFSAERPKGSFSTLEIQRTEQGDSAMYLCASSPEEVSNTEAFFGQGTRLTVV.

The chain is built from TRBV6-5 and TRBJ1-2; TRBD1 might be the D (5 bases). Germline CDR1 and CDR2: MNHEY and SVGAGI. This CDR3 region has 14 residues. The ends were cut back, 7 bases at V and 4 bases at J, with 16 bases in the middle. The CDR3 here is CASTQSTGGYGYTF. For the CDR3, the DNA is TGTGCCAGCACTCAAAGTACAGGAGGCTATGGCTACACCTTC.

This rearrangement joins TRBV11-2 to TRBJ2-7; maybe TRBD1 (5 bases). Deletions cut 1 base from V and 2 bases from J, with 12 bases between. The CDR3 is made up of 15 amino acids. Germline loops: CDR1 SGHAT, CDR2 FQNNGV. The CDR3 region has the DNA TGTGCCAGCAGCTTAGTCGGGCAGGGTCCCTACGAGCAGTACGTC. Its translation: CASSLVGQGPYEQYV.

By share of the sample, this clonotype is medium-sized. The chain employs TRBV20-1 and TRBJ2-3, with 10 bases matching TRBD2. Germline V gene data show CDR1 as DFQATT and CDR2 as SNEGSKA (reference sequence). The CDR3 consists of 15 residues. J was trimmed by 2 bases and V by 4 bases; bases with no gene match: 6. CDR3 sequence reads: CSATLTSGTTDTQYF. CDR3 coding DNA: TGCAGTGCTACCCTTACTAGCGGGACCACAGATACGCAGTATTTT.

The chain carries TRBV6-1 and TRBJ2-7, with unresolved D. Trimming left V 5 bases short and J 2 bases short, with 10 bases between. Germline V gene data show CDR1 as MNHNS and CDR2 as SASEGT. There are 13 residues in the CDR3. CDR3 coding DNA: TGTGCCAGCAGTCCATTACAAGCCTACGAGCAGTACTTC. Its protein product is CASSPLQAYEQYF.

The rearrangement links TRBV28 to TRBJ2-7; D is uncertain. V gave up 4 bases and J gave up 2 bases, with 15 bases separating them. The CDR3 is 15 residues long. Germline V gene data show CDR1 as MDHEN and CDR2 as SYDVKM. The CDR3 region has the DNA TGTGCCAGCAGTTCCCCTCCCGTGGTCCCCTACGAGCAGTACTTC. Encoded protein: CASSSPPVVPYEQYF.